This T cell receptor (beta chain) comes out of a study of beta chain features in type 1 diabetes. Overall study context: Cell yields, gender and age were similar in healthy donors and patients.

Sequencing targeted expressed TCRB transcripts, as all isolated RNA had been reverse transcribed. Clones were sequenced by immunoSEQ multiplex PCR, and TCRdb holds only the in-frame ones, with some missing. Of fewer than 45,000 clones in the sample, 64% were seen once. Using CD45RO/CCR7/CD25/CD127/CD95/CD27, CD4+ naive, central memory, regulatory and stem cell-like memory cells were sorted. CDR3 length: 16 residues. Germline lookup yields CDR1 MDHEN and CDR2 SYDVKM. With regard to this clone: One end of the junction is discordant with germline, which a read error may explain.

Material for sequencing was Tregs from blood. This chain connects TRBV28 to TRBJ2-7; 7 positions agree with TRBD1. The source of this sequence is a woman aged 25 to 39 in good health. The CDR3 DNA reads as TGTGCCAGCAGTTTATTCGCCGGGACAGTGCGCTACGAGCAGTGCTTC. Its protein product is CASSLFAGTVRYEQCF.